This TCR beta chain was sequenced in a study of metastatic and nonmetastatic thyroid tumors. Thyroid surgery was performed in patients who had received no treatment beforehand. The CDR3 runs 14 residues. As regards this clone: The junction does not match germline at one end; this may be a read error. Different DNA sequences within this sample yield the same CDR3.

TCRdb re-called clones from the PCR reads using MiXCR. This table holds approximately 86,000 clones, around 13% found once. Sequencing was carried out using tumor tissue. This clonotype was sampled from a female donor with papillary thyroid cancer or a benign thyroid nodule (not recorded which). Some clones in this sample may be carry-over from other donors' samples. The rearrangement links TRBV12-3 or TRBV12-4 to TRBJ2-4, with TRBD2 identical over 15 bases. The CDR3 DNA is TGTGCCAGCAGTCCCGGACTAGCGGGAGGGCCCGGGGACTTC. Encoded protein: CASSPGLAGGPGDF.